These 22 T cell receptor beta chains came from one sample sequenced in a study of blood T cell repertoires in COVID-19. Sequencing was performed with immunoSEQ multiplex PCR; in TCRdb, only in-frame clones are kept and a portion is missing. The sample lists 68,000 or so clones, about 80% occurring once. The sequencing sample was made of peripheral blood. Receptors were obtained from a human donor in a cohort sampled during active COVID-19.

The genes are TRBV5-6 and TRBJ2-1; TRBD2 matches 11 bases. CDR3 length equals 15 residues. Germline trimming cut 4 bases from V and 4 bases from J; bases unmatched to any gene: 4. Germline CDR1 reads SGHDT; CDR2 reads YYEEEE. CDR3 residues: CASSPRLAGYNEQFF. The CDR3, as DNA: TGTGCCAGCAGCCCGAGACTAGCGGGATACAATGAGCAGTTCTTC.

This clone was seen a handful of times. V gene TRBV7-2 combines with J gene TRBJ2-2; 7 bases are shared with TRBD1. Germline V gene sequence: CDR1 SGHTA, CDR2 FQGNSA. Trimming at V came to 1 base and at J to 7 bases, leaving 12 bases not matched to a gene. There are 17 residues in the CDR3. This CDR3 reads CASSLVPGQAGNGELFF. CDR3 nucleotide sequence: TGTGCCAGCAGCTTAGTTCCAGGACAGGCCGGTAACGGGGAGCTGTTTTTT. The full variable domain, with the rest looked up from reference TRBV7-2 and TRBJ2-2, is GAGVSQSPSNKVTEKGKDVELRCDPISGHTALYWYRQSLGQGLEFLIYFQGNSAPDKSGLPSDRFSAERTGGSVSTLTIQRTQQEDSAVYLCASSLVPGQAGNGELFFGEGSRLTVL.

This sequence joins TRBV6-6 and TRBJ2-2; TRBD1 matches at 9 bases. Germline V gene data show CDR1 as MNHNY and CDR2 as SVGAGI (reference sequence). V shed 6 bases, J shed 10 bases, and the junction held 12 bases outside the gene matches. The CDR3 is 15 residues long. Here the CDR3 DNA reads TGTGCCAGCAGCGGGGTTAATACAGGGGGCGCGGAGCTGTTTTTT. Its protein is CASSGVNTGGAELFF.

The chain uses TRBV3-1 (or the pseudogene TRBV3-2) and TRBJ1-3; D is perhaps TRBD1 (5 bases). The CDR3 totals 14 residues. V lost 2 bases and J 1 base, leaving 6 bases between the germline ends. From germline, CDR1 is LGHDT and CDR2 YNNKEL (reference sequence). This CDR3 reads CASSQQGSGNTIYF. In nucleotides, the CDR3 is TGTGCCAGCAGCCAACAGGGTTCTGGAAACACCATATATTTT.

V usage is TRBV5-1 and J usage is TRBJ2-3, with TRBD2 matching 8 bases. This CDR3 spans 15 amino acids. J was trimmed by 4 bases and V by 2 bases; bases with no gene match: 6. Germline V gives CDR1 SGHRS, CDR2 YFSETQ. The CDR3 DNA is TGCGCCAGCAGCTTTGGGCTAGCGGGCGCAGATACGCAGTATTTT. Encoded protein: CASSFGLAGADTQYF.

V usage is TRBV6-5 and J usage is TRBJ2-7; a possible D gene is TRBD2 (5 bases). Germline V gene lookup returns CDR1 MNHEY and CDR2 SVGAGI. The ends were cut back, 5 bases at V and 0 bases at J, with 14 bases in the middle. There are 15 residues in the CDR3. CDR3 amino acids: CASSPTSRGSYEQYF. DNA for the CDR3: TGTGCCAGCAGTCCGACCTCCCGGGGCTCCTACGAGCAGTACTTC.

The chain has TRBV28 and TRBJ1-2; D perhaps matches TRBD1 (5 bases). Between the trimmed V and J ends, which lost 5 bases and 7 bases, there was a span of 11 bases. In germline, CDR1 is MDHEN, CDR2 SYDVKM. This CDR3 region has 12 residues. CDR3: CASSPRQIGYTF. CDR3 nucleotides: TGTGCCAGCAGTCCAAGACAGATTGGCTACACCTTC.

V gene TRBV4-1 combines with J gene TRBJ2-5; a weak D match, TRBD2 (5 bases). The CDR3 sequence is 13 residues long. V was shortened by 11 bases and J by 2 bases, with 15 bases between the two germline ends. Germline V gene data show CDR1 as MGHRA and CDR2 as YSYEKL. The CDR3 sequence is CASDRTGQETQYF. In nucleotides, the CDR3 is TGCGCCTCCGACCGGACGGGACAAGAGACCCAGTACTTC.

This clone showed up just once. The genes are TRBV11-2 and TRBJ2-3, with 7 bases identical to TRBD1. The CDR3 length is 16 residues. Trimming took 5 bases from V and 0 from J; bases not matched to a gene: 8. The germline V gene has CDR1 SGHAT and CDR2 FQNNGV. As DNA, the CDR3 is TGTGCCAGCAGCCCAGGCGGACAGGCTAGCACAGATACGCAGTATTTT. Translation: CASSPGGQASTDTQYF.

There are a few counts of this clone. This chain uses TRBV7-2 with TRBJ2-2, with TRBD2 identical over 9 bases. The CDR3 has 17 residues. Germline CDR1 reads SGHTA; CDR2 reads FQGNSA. V dropped 5 bases and J dropped 8; count of bases not matched to a gene: 15. The CDR3 reads CASSLISGRGASGELFF. The CDR3 nucleotides are TGTGCCAGCAGCCTAATTAGCGGGAGAGGCGCGTCGGGGGAGCTGTTTTTT.

This sequence joins TRBV11-2 and TRBJ2-3, with a tentative D call TRBD2 (5 bases). The CDR3 contains 14 residues. The germline V gene encodes CDR1 SGHAT and CDR2 FQNNGV. Trimming pared 2 bases from V and 6 bases from J, leaving 12 bases between. The CDR3 loop is CASSLLTSKDTQYF. CDR3 nucleotides: TGTGCCAGCAGCTTACTTACTAGTAAGGATACGCAGTATTTT.

This clone has ten or more counts. This sequence joins TRBV13 and TRBJ2-3, with TRBD2 identical over 12 bases. The CDR3 length is 17 residues. The junction had 7 bases not matched to a gene; V was cut back by 3 bases and J by 3 bases. Germline V gives CDR1 PRHDT, CDR2 FYEKMQ (reference sequence). The CDR3 protein is CASSLFFGTSGTDTQYF. CDR3 DNA sequence: TGTGCCAGCAGCTTGTTTTTCGGGACTAGCGGGACAGATACGCAGTATTTT.

The CDR3 here is CASSTSGGLSEQYF. The DNA for the CDR3 is TGTGCCAGCAGCACTAGCGGGGGGTTGTCTGAGCAGTACTTC. V usage is TRBV2 and J usage is TRBJ2-7; 12 bases match TRBD2. CDR3 size: 14 residues. CDR1 is SNHLY, CDR2 FYNNEI, per germline. The J segment lost 7 bases and the V segment lost 6 bases, leaving 7 bases of the junction unmatched.

DNA for the CDR3: TGTGCCAGCAGCTTAGATTTAGATTTTTTCGGAAACACCATATATTTT. Translation: CASSLDLDFFGNTIYF. The chain combines TRBV7-9 with TRBJ1-3; D not resolved. V was clipped by 1 base and J by 4 bases, with 14 bases between them. The CDR3 loop spans 16 amino acids. The germline V gene has CDR1 SEHNR and CDR2 FQNEAQ (reference sequence).

This clone appeared a few times. The rearrangement uses TRBV24-1 and TRBJ2-1; 9 nucleotides line up with TRBD2. Trimming removed 3 bases from V and 6 bases from J; junction bases left unmatched: 2. Germline CDR1 is KGHDR and CDR2 is SFDVKD. The CDR3 is 14 amino acids. The DNA for the CDR3 is TGTGCCACCAGTGATAGTAGCGGGAGCAATGAGCAGTTCTTC. Amino acid sequence: CATSDSSGSNEQFF.

The J gene is TRBJ2-1, the V gene TRBV24-1; tentative D call: TRBD2 (5 bases). The length of the CDR3 is 14 residues. CDR1 is KGHDR, CDR2 SFDVKD, per germline. V shed 4 bases and J shed 4 bases, with 10 bases lying between them. The CDR3 loop is CATSESGNYNEQFF. CDR3 DNA sequence: TGTGCCACCAGTGAATCCGGGAATTACAATGAGCAGTTCTTC.

The V call is TRBV19, the J call TRBJ1-5; D gene unclear. The CDR3 consists of 16 residues. Trimming stripped 4 bases from V and 3 bases from J, with 16 bases between. Germline CDR1 reads LNHDA; CDR2 reads SQIVND (reference sequence). The CDR3 sequence is CASSTLDLGFNQPQHF. For the CDR3, the DNA is TGTGCCAGTAGTACACTAGACCTGGGCTTCAATCAGCCCCAGCATTTT.

The chain carries TRBV6-2 or TRBV6-3 and TRBJ1-2; no definite D call. This CDR3 is built from 15 residues. The germline V gene encodes CDR1 MNHEY and CDR2 SVGEGT. The V end was cut by 5 bases, the J end by 4 bases, with 17 bases between. The CDR3 bases are TGTGCCAGCAGTGTCCCTCCTGGAGCTAGCTATGGCTACACCTTC. Its protein is CASSVPPGASYGYTF.

This rearrangement joins TRBV5-1 to TRBJ2-1; unclear D gene. Germline V lookup: CDR1 SGHRS, CDR2 YFSETQ. V was shortened by 4 bases and J by 9 bases, with 17 bases between the two germline ends. CDR3 length: 14 residues. The CDR3 here is CASSQQRLDTEQFF. The CDR3 bases are TGCGCCAGCAGCCAACAACGTCTCGATACTGAGCAGTTCTTC.

The chain recombines TRBV6-5 with TRBJ1-6; TRBD1 might be the D (5 bases). Trimming cost V 4 bases and J 7 bases, with 14 bases left between them. The CDR3 has 15 amino acids. Per the germline V gene, CDR1 is MNHEY and CDR2 is SVGAGI. DNA of the CDR3: TGTGCCAGCAGTTCCCCCGGGGGGGAGAATTCACCCCTCCACTTT. This codes for CASSSPGGENSPLHF.

This clone was seen once. The chain uses TRBV5-1 and TRBJ2-5, with 10 bases matching TRBD1. V trimming: 4 bases; J trimming: 5 bases; junction bases outside the gene matches: 8. Germline V gene lookup returns CDR1 SGHRS and CDR2 YFSETQ. The CDR3 consists of 15 residues. CDR3 DNA sequence: TGCGCCAGCAGCGCTTCCGGGACAGGGGTCGAGACCCAGTACTTC. It specifies CASSASGTGVETQYF.

This clone was recorded only once. This chain uses TRBV2 with TRBJ2-1; 12 nucleotides agree with TRBD2. Unmatched junction bases numbered 7, after V lost 7 bases and J lost 6 bases. This CDR3 spans 15 amino acids. The germline V gene has CDR1 SNHLY and CDR2 FYNNEI. The CDR3 here is CASTALAGGGNEQFF. The CDR3 bases are TGTGCCAGCACTGCACTAGCGGGAGGAGGCAATGAGCAGTTCTTC.